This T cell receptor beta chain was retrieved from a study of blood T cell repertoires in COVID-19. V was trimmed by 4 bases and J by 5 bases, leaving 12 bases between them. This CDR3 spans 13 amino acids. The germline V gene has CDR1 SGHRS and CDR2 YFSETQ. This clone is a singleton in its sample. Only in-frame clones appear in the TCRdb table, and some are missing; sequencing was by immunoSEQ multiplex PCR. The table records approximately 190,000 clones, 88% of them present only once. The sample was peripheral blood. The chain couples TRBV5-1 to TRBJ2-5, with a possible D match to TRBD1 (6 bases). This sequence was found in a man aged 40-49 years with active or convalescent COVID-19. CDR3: CASSGEQGETQYF. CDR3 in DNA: TGCGCCAGCAGCGGGGAGCAGGGGGAGACCCAGTACTTC. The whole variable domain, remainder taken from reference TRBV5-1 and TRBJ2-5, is KAGVTQTPRYLIKTRGQQVTLSCSPISGHRSVSWYQQTPGQGLQFLFEYFSETQRNKGNFPGRFSGRQFSNSRSEMNVSTLELGDSALYLCASSGEQGETQYFGPGTRLLVL.